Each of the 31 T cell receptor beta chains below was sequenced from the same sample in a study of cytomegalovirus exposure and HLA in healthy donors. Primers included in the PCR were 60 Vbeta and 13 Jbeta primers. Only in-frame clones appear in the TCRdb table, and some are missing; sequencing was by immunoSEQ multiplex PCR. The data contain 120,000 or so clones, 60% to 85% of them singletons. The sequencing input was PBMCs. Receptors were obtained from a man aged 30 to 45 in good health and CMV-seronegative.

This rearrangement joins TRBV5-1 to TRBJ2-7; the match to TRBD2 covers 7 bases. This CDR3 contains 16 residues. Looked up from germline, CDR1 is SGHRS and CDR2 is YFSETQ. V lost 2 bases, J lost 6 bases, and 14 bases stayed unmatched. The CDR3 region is CASSLGTTNPRGEQYF. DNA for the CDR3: TGCGCCAGCAGCTTAGGGACTACGAATCCTAGGGGCGAGCAGTACTTC.

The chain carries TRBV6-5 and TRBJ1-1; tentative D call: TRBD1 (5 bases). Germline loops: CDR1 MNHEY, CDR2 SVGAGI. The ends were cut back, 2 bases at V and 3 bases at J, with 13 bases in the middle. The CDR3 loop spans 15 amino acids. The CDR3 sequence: CASSYSAGKYTEAFF. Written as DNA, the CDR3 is TGTGCCAGCAGTTACAGCGCAGGGAAGTACACTGAAGCTTTCTTT.

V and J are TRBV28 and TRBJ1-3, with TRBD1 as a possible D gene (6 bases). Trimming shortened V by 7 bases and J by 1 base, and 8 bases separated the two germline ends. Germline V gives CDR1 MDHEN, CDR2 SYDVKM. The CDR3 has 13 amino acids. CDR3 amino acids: CASKGGSGNTIYF. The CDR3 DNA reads TGTGCCAGCAAAGGGGGTTCTGGAAACACCATATATTTT. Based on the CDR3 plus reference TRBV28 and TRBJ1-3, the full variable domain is DVKVTQSSRYLVKRTGEKVFLECVQDMDHENMFWYRQDPGLGLRLIYFSYDVKMKEKGDIPEGYSVSREKKERFSLILESASTNQTSMYLCASKGGSGNTIYFGEGSWLTVV.

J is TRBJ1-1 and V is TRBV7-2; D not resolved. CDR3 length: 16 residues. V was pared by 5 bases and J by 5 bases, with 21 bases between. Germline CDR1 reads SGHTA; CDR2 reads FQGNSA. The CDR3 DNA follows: TGTGCCAGCAGCCCCCCTAACAGAAGAACGGGGACTGAAGCTTTCTTT. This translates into CASSPPNRRTGTEAFF.

CDR3 protein: CASSLGSQGKQPQHF. The CDR3 DNA reads TGTGCCAGCAGCTTAGGGTCCCAGGGGAAACAGCCCCAGCATTTT. The V gene is TRBV7-2, the J gene TRBJ1-5; D might be TRBD1 (6 bases). V was trimmed by 1 base and J by 7 bases, leaving 14 bases between them. The CDR3 is 15 residues long. Germline V CDR1 and CDR2: SGHTA, FQGNSA. Together with reference TRBV7-2 and TRBJ1-5, the CDR3 gives the full variable domain: GAGVSQSPSNKVTEKGKDVELRCDPISGHTALYWYRQSLGQGLEFLIYFQGNSAPDKSGLPSDRFSAERTGGSVSTLTIQRTQQEDSAVYLCASSLGSQGKQPQHFGDGTRLSIL.

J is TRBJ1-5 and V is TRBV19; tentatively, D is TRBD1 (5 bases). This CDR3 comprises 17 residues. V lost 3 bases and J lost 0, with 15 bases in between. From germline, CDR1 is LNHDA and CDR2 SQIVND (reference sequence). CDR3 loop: CASSIFFGQGSNQPQHF. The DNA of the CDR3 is TGTGCCAGTAGTATTTTCTTTGGGCAGGGTAGCAATCAGCCCCAGCATTTT. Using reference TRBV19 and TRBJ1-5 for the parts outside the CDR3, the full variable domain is DGGITQSPKYLFRKEGQNVTLSCEQNLNHDAMYWYRQDPGQGLRLIYYSQIVNDFQKGDIAEGYSVSREKKESFPLTVTSAQKNPTAFYLCASSIFFGQGSNQPQHFGDGTRLSIL.

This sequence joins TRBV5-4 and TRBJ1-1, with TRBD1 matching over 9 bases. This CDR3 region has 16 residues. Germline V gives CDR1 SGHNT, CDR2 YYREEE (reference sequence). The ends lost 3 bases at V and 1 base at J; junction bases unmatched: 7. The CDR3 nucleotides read TGTGCCAGCAGCTCTCCGACAGGGGGTGGGAACACTGAAGCTTTCTTT. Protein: CASSSPTGGGNTEAFF.

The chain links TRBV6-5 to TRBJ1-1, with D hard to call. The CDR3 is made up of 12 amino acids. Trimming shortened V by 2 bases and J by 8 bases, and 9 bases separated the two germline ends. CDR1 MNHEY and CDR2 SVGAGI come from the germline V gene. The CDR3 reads CASSYTIGEAFF. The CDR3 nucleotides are TGTGCCAGCAGTTACACTATTGGAGAAGCTTTCTTT.

The CDR3 reads CASSPTGGCPSEQYF. For the CDR3, the DNA is TGCGCCAGCAGTCCGACAGGGGGCTGTCCATCCGAGCAGTACTTC. The rearrangement uses TRBV10-1 and TRBJ2-7, with 10 positions matching TRBD1. V lost 5 bases and J lost 6; bases outside the gene matches: 10. CDR1 and CDR2 from the germline V gene are WNHNN and SYGVQD (reference sequence). This CDR3 has 15 amino acids.

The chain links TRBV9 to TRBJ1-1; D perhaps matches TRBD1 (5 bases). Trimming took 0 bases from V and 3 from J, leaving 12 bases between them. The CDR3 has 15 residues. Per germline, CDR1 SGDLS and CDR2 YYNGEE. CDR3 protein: CASSVGGRPYTEAFF. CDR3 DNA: TGTGCCAGCAGCGTAGGGGGCAGGCCCTACACTGAAGCTTTCTTT.

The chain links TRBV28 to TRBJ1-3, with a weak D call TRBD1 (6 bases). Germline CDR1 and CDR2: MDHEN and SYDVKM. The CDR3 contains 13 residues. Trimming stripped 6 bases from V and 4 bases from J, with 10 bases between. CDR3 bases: TGTGCCAGCAGCATGGACAGAGGAAACACCATATATTTT. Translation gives CASSMDRGNTIYF.

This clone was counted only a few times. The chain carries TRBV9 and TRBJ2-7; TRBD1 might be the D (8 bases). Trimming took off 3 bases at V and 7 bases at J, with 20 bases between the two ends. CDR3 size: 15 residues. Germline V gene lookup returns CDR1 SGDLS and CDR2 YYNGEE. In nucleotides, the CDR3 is TGTGCCAGCAGCGCTAGGACAGGGACTACCGAAGAGCAGTACTTC. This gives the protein CASSARTGTTEEQYF. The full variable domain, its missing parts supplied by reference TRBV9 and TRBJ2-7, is DSGVTQTPKHLITATGQRVTLRCSPRSGDLSVYWYQQSLDQGLQFLIQYYNGEERAKGNILERFSAQQFPDLHSELNLSSLELGDSALYFCASSARTGTTEEQYFGPGTRLTVT.

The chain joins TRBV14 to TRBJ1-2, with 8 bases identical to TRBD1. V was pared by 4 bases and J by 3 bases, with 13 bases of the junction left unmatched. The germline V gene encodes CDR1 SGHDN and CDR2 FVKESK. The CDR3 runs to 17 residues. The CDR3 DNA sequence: TGTGCCAGCAGCCCCCTAAGACGACAGGGGTGGGACTATGGCTACACCTTC. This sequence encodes CASSPLRRQGWDYGYTF. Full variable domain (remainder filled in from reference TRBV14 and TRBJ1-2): EAGVTQFPSHSVIEKGQTVTLRCDPISGHDNLYWYRRVMGKEIKFLLHFVKESKQDESGMPNNRFLAERTGGTYSTLKVQPAELEDSGVYFCASSPLRRQGWDYGYTFGSGTRLTVV.

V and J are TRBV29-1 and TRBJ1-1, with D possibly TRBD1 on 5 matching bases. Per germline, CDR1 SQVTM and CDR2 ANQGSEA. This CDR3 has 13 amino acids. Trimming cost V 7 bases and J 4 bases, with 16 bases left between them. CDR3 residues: CSARAGVTTEAFF. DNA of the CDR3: TGCAGCGCCCGGGCGGGGGTGACCACTGAAGCTTTCTTT.

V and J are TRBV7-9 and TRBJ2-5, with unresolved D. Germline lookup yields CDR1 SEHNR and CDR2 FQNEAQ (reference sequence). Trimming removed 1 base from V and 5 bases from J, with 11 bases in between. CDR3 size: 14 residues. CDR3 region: CASSLVSRSETQYF. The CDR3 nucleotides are TGTGCCAGCAGCTTAGTTTCCAGGTCGGAGACCCAGTACTTC.

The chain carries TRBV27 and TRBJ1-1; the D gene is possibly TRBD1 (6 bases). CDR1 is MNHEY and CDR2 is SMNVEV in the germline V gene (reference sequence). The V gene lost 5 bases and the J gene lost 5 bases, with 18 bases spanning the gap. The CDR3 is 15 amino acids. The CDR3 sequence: CASSLSTGNPTEAFF. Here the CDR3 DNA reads TGTGCCAGCAGTCTTTCTACAGGGAATCCGACTGAAGCTTTCTTT.

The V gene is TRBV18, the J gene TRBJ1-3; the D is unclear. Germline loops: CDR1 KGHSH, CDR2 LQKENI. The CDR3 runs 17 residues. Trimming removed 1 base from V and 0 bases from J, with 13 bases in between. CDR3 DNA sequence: TGTGCCAGCTCACCACTTGAAGTTCGCAGCTCTGGAAACACCATATATTTT. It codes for CASSPLEVRSSGNTIYF.

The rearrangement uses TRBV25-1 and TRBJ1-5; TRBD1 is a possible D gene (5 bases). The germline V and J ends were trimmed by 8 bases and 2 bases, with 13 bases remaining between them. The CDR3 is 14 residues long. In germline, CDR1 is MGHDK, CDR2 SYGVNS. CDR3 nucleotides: TGTGCCAGCGCCGCGGGAGGGGGCAATCAGCCCCAGCATTTT. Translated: CASAAGGGNQPQHF.

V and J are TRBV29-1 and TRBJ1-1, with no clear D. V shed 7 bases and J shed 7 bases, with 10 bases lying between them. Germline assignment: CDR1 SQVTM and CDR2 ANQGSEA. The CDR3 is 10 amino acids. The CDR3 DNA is TGCAGCGCCGTGAACTATGAAGCTTTCTTT. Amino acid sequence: CSAVNYEAFF.

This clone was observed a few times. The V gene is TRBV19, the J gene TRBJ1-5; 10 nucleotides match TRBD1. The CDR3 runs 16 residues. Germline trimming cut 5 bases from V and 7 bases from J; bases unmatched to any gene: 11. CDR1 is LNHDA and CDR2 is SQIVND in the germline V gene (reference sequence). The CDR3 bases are TGTGCCAGTAGTCGGACAGGGGGAATGAGTGACCAGCCCCAGCATTTT. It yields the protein CASSRTGGMSDQPQHF.

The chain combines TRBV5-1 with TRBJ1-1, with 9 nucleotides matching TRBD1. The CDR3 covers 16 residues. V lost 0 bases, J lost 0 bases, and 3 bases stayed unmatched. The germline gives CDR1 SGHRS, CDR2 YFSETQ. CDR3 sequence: CASSLGDRVMNTEAFF. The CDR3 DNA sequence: TGCGCCAGCAGCTTGGGGGACAGGGTCATGAACACTGAAGCTTTCTTT.

Here the CDR3 DNA reads TGTGCCAGCAGCCGCGCCAGGACAGGGGGCACCGACGAGCAGTACTTC. Translating it yields CASSRARTGGTDEQYF. The chain joins TRBV4-2 to TRBJ2-7; 11 nucleotides line up with TRBD1. Germline CDR1 is LGHNA and CDR2 is YNFKEQ. V shed 4 bases, J shed 5 bases, and the junction held 10 bases outside the gene matches. The CDR3 runs to 16 residues.

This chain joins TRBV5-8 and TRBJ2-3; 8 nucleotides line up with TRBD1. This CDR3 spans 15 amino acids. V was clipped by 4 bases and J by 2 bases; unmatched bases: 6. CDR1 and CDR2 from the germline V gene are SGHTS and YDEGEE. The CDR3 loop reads CASSPGTGSTDTQYF. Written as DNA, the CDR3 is TGTGCCAGCAGCCCCGGGACAGGCTCCACAGATACGCAGTATTTT.

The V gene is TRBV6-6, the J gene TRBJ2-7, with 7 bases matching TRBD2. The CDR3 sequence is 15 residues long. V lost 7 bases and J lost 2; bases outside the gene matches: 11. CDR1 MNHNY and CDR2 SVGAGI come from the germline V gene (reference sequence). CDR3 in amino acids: CASTPGGLPAYEQYF. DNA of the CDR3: TGTGCCAGCACCCCGGGGGGTTTACCGGCCTACGAGCAGTACTTC.

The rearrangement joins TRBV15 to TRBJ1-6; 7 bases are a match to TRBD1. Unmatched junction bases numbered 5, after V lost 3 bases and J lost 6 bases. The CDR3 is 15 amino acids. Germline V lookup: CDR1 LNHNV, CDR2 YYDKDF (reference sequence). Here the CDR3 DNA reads TGTGCCACCAGCAGGGAGGGACAGCGTAATTCACCCCTCCACTTT. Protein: CATSREGQRNSPLHF.

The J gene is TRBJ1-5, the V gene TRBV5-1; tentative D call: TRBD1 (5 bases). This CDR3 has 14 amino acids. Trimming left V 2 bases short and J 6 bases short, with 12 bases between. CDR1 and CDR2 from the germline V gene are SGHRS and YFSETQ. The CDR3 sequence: CASSLGQGSQPQHF. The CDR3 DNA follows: TGCGCCAGCAGCTTAGGGCAGGGTAGTCAGCCCCAGCATTTT.

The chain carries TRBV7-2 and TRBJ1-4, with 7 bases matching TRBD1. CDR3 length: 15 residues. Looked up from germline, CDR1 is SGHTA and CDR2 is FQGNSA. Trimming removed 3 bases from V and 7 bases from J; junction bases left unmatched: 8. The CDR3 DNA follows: TGTGCCAGCAGCTTCGGGGCCAGGGGGAGTGAAAAACTGTTTTTT. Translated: CASSFGARGSEKLFF.

The chain's CDR3 is CASSFEGQGPYEQYF. The CDR3 coding sequence is TGTGCCAGCAGTTTCGAGGGACAGGGCCCCTACGAGCAGTACTTC. This chain uses TRBV27 with TRBJ2-7; 9 nucleotides align to TRBD1. The CDR3 has 15 amino acids. CDR1 is MNHEY, CDR2 SMNVEV, per germline (reference sequence). V dropped 3 bases and J dropped 2; count of bases not matched to a gene: 5.

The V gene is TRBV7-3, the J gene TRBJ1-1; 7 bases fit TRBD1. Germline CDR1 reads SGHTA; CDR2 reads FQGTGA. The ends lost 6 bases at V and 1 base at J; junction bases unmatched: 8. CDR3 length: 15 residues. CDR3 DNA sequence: TGTGCCAGCAGGGGTACAGGGGCAGAGAACACTGAAGCTTTCTTT. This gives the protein CASRGTGAENTEAFF.

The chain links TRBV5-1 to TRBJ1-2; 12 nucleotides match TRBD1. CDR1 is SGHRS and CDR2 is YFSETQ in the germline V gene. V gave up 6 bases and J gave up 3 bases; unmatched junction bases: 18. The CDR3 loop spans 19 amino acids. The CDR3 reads CASTPLVGTGGDYDYGYTF. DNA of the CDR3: TGCGCCAGCACCCCCTTAGTCGGGACAGGGGGCGATTATGACTATGGCTACACCTTC.

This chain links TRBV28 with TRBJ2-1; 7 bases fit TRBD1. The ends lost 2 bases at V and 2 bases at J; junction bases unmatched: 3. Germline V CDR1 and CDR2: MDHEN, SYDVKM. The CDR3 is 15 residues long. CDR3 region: CASSLIQGTYNEQFF. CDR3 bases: TGTGCCAGCAGTTTAATACAGGGGACCTACAATGAGCAGTTCTTC. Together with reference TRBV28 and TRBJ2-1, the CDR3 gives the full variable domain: DVKVTQSSRYLVKRTGEKVFLECVQDMDHENMFWYRQDPGLGLRLIYFSYDVKMKEKGDIPEGYSVSREKKERFSLILESASTNQTSMYLCASSLIQGTYNEQFFGPGTRLTVL.